This section outlines one TCR beta chain sequence together with its context. The antigen remains unidentified. Initially, at the first diagnosis of hyperthyroidism and before any ophthalmopathy symptoms, blood was sampled. PBMCs came from more than 9.5 ml fresh peripheral blood. This sample was taken from a study of T cells in Graves' hyperthyroidism and ophthalmopathy. Study observations and caveats: For ophthalmopathy, model prediction preceded onset by a median roughly 6.5 months. Ophthalmopathy was separated from stable hyperthyroidism by a 13 V-J model.

The CDR3 consists of 15 residues. Trimming took off 6 bases at V and 0 bases at J, with 14 bases between the two ends. Germline V gene sequence: CDR1 LNHDA, CDR2 SQIVND (reference sequence). Amplification yielded TCR beta CDR3 regions, with RNA transcripts as the source. An initial round of RT-PCR targeting the TCR CDR3 relied on the HTBI primer set. Each CDR3 protein gets one entry after TCRdb re-called the multiplex PCR reads with MiXCR. The data show 280,000 or so distinct CDR3 sequences, around 15% seen once. The chain links TRBV19 to TRBJ1-1, with a tentative D call TRBD1 (6 bases). This receptor was identified in a woman aged 50 to 60 with Graves' hyperthyroidism that later progressed to Graves' ophthalmopathy. Sequencing was carried out using blood. The CDR3 DNA sequence: TGTGCCAGTAGCCCAGGGGTCCCCATGAACACTGAAGCTTTCTTT. Translated: CASSPGVPMNTEAFF.